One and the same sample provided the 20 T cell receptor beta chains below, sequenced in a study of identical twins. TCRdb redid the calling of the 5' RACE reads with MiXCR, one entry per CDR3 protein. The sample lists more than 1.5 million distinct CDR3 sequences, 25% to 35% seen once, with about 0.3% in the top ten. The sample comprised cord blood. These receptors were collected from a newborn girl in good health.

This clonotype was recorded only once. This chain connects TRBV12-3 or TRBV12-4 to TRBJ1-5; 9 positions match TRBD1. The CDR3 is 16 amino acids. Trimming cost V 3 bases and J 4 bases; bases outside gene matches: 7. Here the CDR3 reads CASSFADRGANQPQHF. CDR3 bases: TGTGCCAGCAGTTTTGCGGACAGGGGCGCAAATCAGCCCCAGCATTTT.

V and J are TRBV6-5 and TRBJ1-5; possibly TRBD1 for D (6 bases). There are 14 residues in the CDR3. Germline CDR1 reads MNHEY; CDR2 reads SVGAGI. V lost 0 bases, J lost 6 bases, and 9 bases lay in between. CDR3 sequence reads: CASSYSGGGQPQHF. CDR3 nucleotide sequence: TGTGCCAGCAGTTACTCGGGGGGCGGTCAGCCCCAGCATTTT.

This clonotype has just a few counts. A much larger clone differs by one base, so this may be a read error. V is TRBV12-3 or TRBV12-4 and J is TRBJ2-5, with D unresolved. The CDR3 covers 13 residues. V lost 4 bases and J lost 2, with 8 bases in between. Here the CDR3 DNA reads TGTGCCAGCAGTTCGAATCGTCAAGAGACCCAGTACTTC. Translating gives CASSSNRQETQYF.

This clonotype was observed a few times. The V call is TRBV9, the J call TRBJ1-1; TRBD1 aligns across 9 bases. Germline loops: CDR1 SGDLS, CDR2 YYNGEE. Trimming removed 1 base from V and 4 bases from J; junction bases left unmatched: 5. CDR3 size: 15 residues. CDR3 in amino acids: CASSVTGTGFTEAFF. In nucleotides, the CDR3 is TGTGCCAGCAGCGTAACCGGGACAGGGTTCACTGAAGCTTTCTTT.

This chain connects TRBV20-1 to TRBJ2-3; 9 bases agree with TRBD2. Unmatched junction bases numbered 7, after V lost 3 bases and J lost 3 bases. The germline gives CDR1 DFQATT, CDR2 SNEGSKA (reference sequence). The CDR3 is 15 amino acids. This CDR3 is CSASKASGTTDTQYF. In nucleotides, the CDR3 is TGCAGTGCTAGCAAGGCTAGCGGGACTACAGATACGCAGTATTTT.

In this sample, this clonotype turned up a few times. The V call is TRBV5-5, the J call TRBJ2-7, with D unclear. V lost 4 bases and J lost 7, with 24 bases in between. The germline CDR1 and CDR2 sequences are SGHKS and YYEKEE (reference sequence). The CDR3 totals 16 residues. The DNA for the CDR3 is TGTGCCAGCAGCCGAAACAGAGACCTTCGTGTGAGGGAGCAGTACTTC. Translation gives CASSRNRDLRVREQYF.

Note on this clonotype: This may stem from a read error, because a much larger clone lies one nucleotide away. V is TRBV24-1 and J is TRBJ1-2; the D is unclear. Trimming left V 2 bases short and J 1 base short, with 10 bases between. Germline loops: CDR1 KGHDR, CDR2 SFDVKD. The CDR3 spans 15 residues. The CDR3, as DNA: TGTGCCACCAGTGATTCGGGCGGACTTAACTATGGCTACACCTTC. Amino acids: CATSDSGGLNYGYTF.

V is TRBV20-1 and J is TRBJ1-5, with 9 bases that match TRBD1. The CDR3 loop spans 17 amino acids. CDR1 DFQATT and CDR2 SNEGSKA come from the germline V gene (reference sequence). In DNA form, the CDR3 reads TGCAGCGCATATACAGGGGGCCCTTTTAATAGCAATCAGCCCCAGCATTTT. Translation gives CSAYTGGPFNSNQPQHF.

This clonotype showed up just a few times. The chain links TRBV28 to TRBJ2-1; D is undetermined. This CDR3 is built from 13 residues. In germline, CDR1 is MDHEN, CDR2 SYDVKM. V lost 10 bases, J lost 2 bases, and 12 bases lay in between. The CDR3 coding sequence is TGTGCCATCCCTACCTGGACCTACAATGAGCAGTTCTTC. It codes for CAIPTWTYNEQFF.

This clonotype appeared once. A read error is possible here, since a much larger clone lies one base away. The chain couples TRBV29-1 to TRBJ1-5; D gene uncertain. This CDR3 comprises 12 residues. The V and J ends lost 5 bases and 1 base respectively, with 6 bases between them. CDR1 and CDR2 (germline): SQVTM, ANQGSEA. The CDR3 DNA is TGCAGCGTTTGCCACAGCAATCAGCCCCAGCATTTT. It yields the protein CSVCHSNQPQHF. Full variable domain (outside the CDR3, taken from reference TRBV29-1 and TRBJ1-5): SAVISQKPSRDICQRGTSLTIQCQVDSQVTMMFWYRQQPGQSLTLIATANQGSEATYESGFVIDKFPISRPNLTFSTLTVSNMSPEDSSIYLCSVCHSNQPQHFGDGTRLSIL.

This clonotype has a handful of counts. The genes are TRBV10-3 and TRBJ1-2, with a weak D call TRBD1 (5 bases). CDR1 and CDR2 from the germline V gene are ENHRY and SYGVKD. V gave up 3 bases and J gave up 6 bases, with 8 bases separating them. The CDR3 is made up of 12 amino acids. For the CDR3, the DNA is TGTGCCATCAGTGAAGGGGCCCATGGCTACACCTTC. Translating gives CAISEGAHGYTF.

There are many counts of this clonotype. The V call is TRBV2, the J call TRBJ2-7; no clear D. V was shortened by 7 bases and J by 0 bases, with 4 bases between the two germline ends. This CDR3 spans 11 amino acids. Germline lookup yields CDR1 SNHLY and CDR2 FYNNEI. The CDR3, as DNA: TGTGCCAGCATGGGCTCCTACGAGCAGTACTTC. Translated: CASMGSYEQYF.

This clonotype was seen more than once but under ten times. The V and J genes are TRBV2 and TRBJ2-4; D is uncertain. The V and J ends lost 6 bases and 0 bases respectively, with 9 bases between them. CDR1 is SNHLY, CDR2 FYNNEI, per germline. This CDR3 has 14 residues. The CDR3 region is CASRPTVAKNIQYF. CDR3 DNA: TGTGCCAGCAGGCCCACTGTAGCCAAAAACATTCAGTACTTC.

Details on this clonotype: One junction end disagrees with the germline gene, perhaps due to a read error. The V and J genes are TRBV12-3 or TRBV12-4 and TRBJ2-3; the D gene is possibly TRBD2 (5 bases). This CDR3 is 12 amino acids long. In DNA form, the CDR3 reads TGTGCCAGCAGTCCAGGAGGAGATCCGCAGTATTTT. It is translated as CASSPGGDPQYF.

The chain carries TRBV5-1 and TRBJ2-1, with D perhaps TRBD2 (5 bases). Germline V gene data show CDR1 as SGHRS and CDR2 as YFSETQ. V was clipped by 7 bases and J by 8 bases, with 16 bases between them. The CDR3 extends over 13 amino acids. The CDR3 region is CASSYPGIDEQFF. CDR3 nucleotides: TGCGCCAGCTCCTACCCCGGGATCGATGAGCAGTTCTTC.

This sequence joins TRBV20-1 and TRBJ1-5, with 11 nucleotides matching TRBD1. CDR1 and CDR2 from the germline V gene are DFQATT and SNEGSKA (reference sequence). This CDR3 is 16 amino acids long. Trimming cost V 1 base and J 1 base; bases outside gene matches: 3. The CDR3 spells CSARGGQGGSNQPQHF. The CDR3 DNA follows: TGCAGTGCTAGAGGGGGACAGGGGGGGAGCAATCAGCCCCAGCATTTT.

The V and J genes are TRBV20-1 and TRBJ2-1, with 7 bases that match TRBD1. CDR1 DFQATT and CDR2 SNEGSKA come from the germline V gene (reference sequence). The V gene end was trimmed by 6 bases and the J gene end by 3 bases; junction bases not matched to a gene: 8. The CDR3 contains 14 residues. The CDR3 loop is CSAAPDRYYNEQFF. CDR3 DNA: TGCAGTGCCGCCCCGGACAGGTACTACAATGAGCAGTTCTTC.

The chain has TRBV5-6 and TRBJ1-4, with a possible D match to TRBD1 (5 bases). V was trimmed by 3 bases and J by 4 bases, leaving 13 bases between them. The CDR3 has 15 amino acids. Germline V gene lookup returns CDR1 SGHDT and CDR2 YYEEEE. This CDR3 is CASSSVGTYNEKLFF. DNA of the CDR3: TGTGCCAGCAGCTCGGTGGGGACTTATAATGAAAAACTGTTTTTT. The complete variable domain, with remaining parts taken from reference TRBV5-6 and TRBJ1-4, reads DAGVTQSPTHLIKTRGQQVTLRCSPKSGHDTVSWYQQALGQGPQFIFQYYEEEERQRGNFPDRFSGHQFPNYSSELNVNALLLGDSALYLCASSSVGTYNEKLFFGSGTQLSVL.

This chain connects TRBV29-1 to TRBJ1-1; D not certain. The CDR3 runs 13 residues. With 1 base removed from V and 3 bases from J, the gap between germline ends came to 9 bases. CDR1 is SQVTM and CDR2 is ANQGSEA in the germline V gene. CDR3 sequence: CSVEANGDTEAFF. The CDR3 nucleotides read TGCAGCGTTGAAGCTAACGGGGACACTGAAGCTTTCTTT.

CDR3 residues: CASSQGAVTDTQYF. For the CDR3, the DNA is TGCGCCAGCTCACAGGGGGCTGTTACAGATACGCAGTATTTT. The chain recombines TRBV5-1 with TRBJ2-3; 9 bases are shared with TRBD1. This CDR3 spans 14 amino acids. V dropped 7 bases and J dropped 3; count of bases not matched to a gene: 6. Germline CDR1 reads SGHRS; CDR2 reads YFSETQ.